Described below is a single T cell receptor (beta chain) sequence and its context. There is no known antigen for this receptor. One base away there is no much larger clone; base qualities are not given. Receptors were amplified or captured by the immunoSEQ multiplex PCR assay. TCRdb's version of the immuneACCESS table is confined to in-frame rearrangements and falls short of the full clone set. An unresolved V gene accounts for under half of the shortfall where checked; the remainder is of unknown origin. This sample comprises approximately 50,000 clones, 85% to 95% of them detected only once. Clones ranked in the top ten supply about 0.22% of the sample. The sample is drawn from a study of technical replicates of blood from a few donors (dated by TCRdb to about 2017). The V and J ends are trimmed by 6 bases and 0 bases, leaving 13 bases between them. The germline V gene sets CDR1 to SGHRS and CDR2 to YFSETQ. The CDR3 has 15 amino acids, counting the end cysteine and phenylalanine. Only the CDR3 part of the read is kept: 45 bases, read in frame from the first base.

This receptor chain uses TRBV5-1 and TRBJ2-4; tentative D gene TRBD1, with 5 bases matching. Sample: T cells isolated from PBMCs. This TCR was sampled from a human donor in good health. The sequence in DNA is TGCGCCAGCACCCGACAGCCCCTAGCCAAAAACATTCAGTACTTC. Its amino acids are CASTRQPLAKNIQYF.